Presented here are 23 T cell receptor beta chains from one specimen sequenced in a study of blood T cell repertoires in COVID-19. Profiled with immunoSEQ multiplex PCR; TCRdb holds only in-frame clones, not every one. Of fewer than 100,000 clones listed, 88% are singletons. The sequenced material came from peripheral blood. These TCRs come from a human donor in a cohort sampled during active COVID-19.

The J gene is TRBJ2-2, the V gene TRBV9; 10 bases map to TRBD2. The V gene's germline CDR1 is SGDLS and CDR2 YYNGEE. This CDR3 spans 14 amino acids. The V gene end was trimmed by 5 bases and the J gene end by 5 bases; junction bases not matched to a gene: 3. DNA for the CDR3: TGTGCCAGCAGGCTAGCGGGGGAGACCGGGGAGCTGTTTTTT. Protein: CASRLAGETGELFF.

This clone was detected a few times. The V call is TRBV5-4, the J call TRBJ1-1; the D gene is possibly TRBD1 (6 bases). The length of the CDR3 is 16 residues. Germline-derived CDR1 and CDR2 are SGHNT and YYREEE (reference sequence). V lost 5 bases and J lost 4, with 21 bases in between. As DNA, the CDR3 is TGTGCCAGCAGGTTCGGGGGAGCGGGGGCGGGCACTGAAGCTTTCTTT. Residues: CASRFGGAGAGTEAFF.

CDR3 DNA sequence: TGTGCCAGCAGCTACGGACAGGGGGACATTCAGTACTTC. It is translated as CASSYGQGDIQYF. This chain links TRBV14 with TRBJ2-4; 10 bases line up with TRBD1. V dropped 5 bases and J dropped 8; count of bases not matched to a gene: 3. The CDR3 has 13 residues. CDR1 is SGHDN, CDR2 FVKESK, per germline.

This chain links TRBV6-5 with TRBJ2-1; 9 positions match TRBD2. CDR3 length: 16 residues. After removal of 0 bases from V and 8 bases from J, the junction contained 8 bases not matched to a gene. CDR1 MNHEY and CDR2 SVGAGI come from the germline V gene. CDR3 protein: CASSYSGGRAVYEQFF. In nucleotides, the CDR3 is TGTGCCAGCAGTTACTCCGGCGGGAGGGCCGTTTATGAGCAGTTCTTC.

V and J are TRBV7-2 and TRBJ1-2; possibly TRBD1 for D (5 bases). Trimming pared 1 base from V and 6 bases from J, leaving 12 bases between. This CDR3 is built from 14 residues. Germline loops: CDR1 SGHTA, CDR2 FQGNSA. The CDR3 loop is CASSLVAGLDGYTF. In nucleotides, the CDR3 is TGTGCCAGCAGCTTAGTGGCAGGGCTTGATGGCTACACCTTC. Filled out from reference TRBV7-2 and TRBJ1-2, the complete variable domain reads GAGVSQSPSNKVTEKGKDVELRCDPISGHTALYWYRQSLGQGLEFLIYFQGNSAPDKSGLPSDRFSAERTGGSVSTLTIQRTQQEDSAVYLCASSLVAGLDGYTFGSGTRLTVV.

The chain employs TRBV7-9 and TRBJ1-2; D remains unclear. Looked up from germline, CDR1 is SEHNR and CDR2 is FQNEAQ (reference sequence). This CDR3 has 15 amino acids. V lost 0 bases to trimming and J lost 0 bases, with 8 bases between them. This CDR3 is CASSLADIANYGYTF. DNA for the CDR3: TGTGCCAGCAGCTTAGCAGATATAGCTAACTATGGCTACACCTTC. The variable domain in full, completed from reference TRBV7-9 and TRBJ1-2, reads DTGVSQNPRHKITKRGQNVTFRCDPISEHNRLYWYRQTLGQGPEFLTYFQNEAQLEKSRLLSDRFSAERPKGSFSTLEIQRTEQGDSAMYLCASSLADIANYGYTFGSGTRLTVV.

Only one count was recorded for this clone. The rearrangement links TRBV3-1 (or the pseudogene TRBV3-2) to TRBJ2-1; 9 bases line up with TRBD1. CDR1 and CDR2 from the germline V gene are LGHDT and YNNKEL (reference sequence). The CDR3 spans 13 residues. Trimming took 3 bases from V and 6 from J; bases not matched to a gene: 0. The CDR3 DNA is TGTGCCAGCAGCCAGACAGGGGGCAATGAGCAGTTCTTC. Translating gives CASSQTGGNEQFF.

This clone was counted once. This CDR3 is also generated by other DNA sequences in the sample. The chain is built from TRBV2 and TRBJ2-7; D is perhaps TRBD2 (5 bases). This CDR3 has 11 residues. CDR1 SNHLY and CDR2 FYNNEI come from the germline V gene. With 4 bases removed from V and 4 bases from J, the gap between germline ends came to 5 bases. In DNA form, the CDR3 reads TGTGCCAGCAGTGGGGAGTACGAGCAGTACTTC. Amino acids: CASSGEYEQYF.

The chain couples TRBV5-4 to TRBJ2-7, with 9 bases matching TRBD2. V dropped 4 bases and J dropped 4; count of bases not matched to a gene: 12. The CDR3 contains 16 residues. The germline CDR1 and CDR2 sequences are SGHNT and YYREEE (reference sequence). The CDR3: CASSVEGSGSFYEQYF. CDR3 nucleotide sequence: TGTGCCAGCAGCGTTGAGGGTAGCGGGAGTTTTTACGAGCAGTACTTC.

The rearrangement links TRBV19 to TRBJ2-7; D may be TRBD1 (6 bases). The CDR3 loop spans 15 amino acids. CDR1 LNHDA and CDR2 SQIVND come from the germline V gene (reference sequence). Between the trimmed V and J ends, which lost 2 bases and 4 bases, there was a span of 15 bases. CDR3 DNA sequence: TGTGCCAGTAGTATAACCGGGACAAACTTATACGAGCAGTACTTC. Amino acids: CASSITGTNLYEQYF.

The chain couples TRBV12-5 to TRBJ1-2; D unresolved. The germline gives CDR1 LGHNT, CDR2 FRNRAP. Trimming took off 1 base at V and 3 bases at J, with 12 bases between the two ends. The CDR3 consists of 15 residues. CDR3 sequence (DNA): TGTGCTAGTGGTTTGGACAACCCAGGCCACTATGGCTACACCTTC. Translating it yields CASGLDNPGHYGYTF.

This chain joins TRBV4-2 and TRBJ2-7; D remains unclear. This CDR3 has 12 residues. V was trimmed by 1 base and J by 6 bases, leaving 7 bases between them. Germline V gene sequence: CDR1 LGHNA, CDR2 YNFKEQ. The CDR3 protein is CASSQVTLEQYF. The DNA of the CDR3 is TGTGCCAGCAGCCAAGTGACTCTCGAGCAGTACTTC.

The chain uses TRBV2 and TRBJ2-5, with TRBD2 matching 11 bases. CDR1 is SNHLY, CDR2 FYNNEI, per germline. V dropped 6 bases and J dropped 2; count of bases not matched to a gene: 8. This CDR3 region has 16 residues. This chain's CDR3 is CASRGTSGGRQETQYF. The DNA for the CDR3 is TGTGCCAGCAGAGGAACTAGCGGGGGTAGGCAAGAGACCCAGTACTTC.

The V and J genes are TRBV5-1 and TRBJ2-1; no definite D call. Germline CDR1 SGHRS, CDR2 YFSETQ. V shed 0 bases and J shed 7 bases, with 8 bases lying between them. This CDR3 comprises 13 residues. For the CDR3, the DNA is TGCGCCAGCAGCTTGGGACTTAGAAATGAGCAGTTCTTC. Amino acid sequence: CASSLGLRNEQFF.

This chain uses TRBV9 with TRBJ2-2, with D tentatively TRBD1 (6 bases). Per germline, CDR1 SGDLS and CDR2 YYNGEE. The V gene lost 7 bases and the J gene lost 2 bases, with 15 bases spanning the gap. The CDR3 loop spans 15 amino acids. CDR3 in DNA: TGTGCCAGCGGTAGGACAGCCTATAACACCGGGGAGCTGTTTTTT. This sequence encodes CASGRTAYNTGELFF.

In DNA form, the CDR3 reads TGTGCCAGCAGCCCCACCTCTAGCAACCTGAGAAGCACAGATACGCAGTATTTT. This encodes CASSPTSSNLRSTDTQYF. J is TRBJ2-3 and V is TRBV9; D might be TRBD2 (5 bases). The germline V and J ends were trimmed by 4 bases and 0 bases, with 21 bases remaining between them. Germline V gene lookup returns CDR1 SGDLS and CDR2 YYNGEE. This CDR3 is 18 amino acids long.

The genes are TRBV28 and TRBJ1-4; D is uncertain. Germline CDR1 is MDHEN and CDR2 is SYDVKM. Trimming stripped 6 bases from V and 7 bases from J, with 9 bases between. The CDR3 has 12 amino acids. CDR3 in DNA: TGTGCCAGCAGACTTAGGAGTGAAAAACTGTTTTTT. Translating gives CASRLRSEKLFF.

The chain combines TRBV11-3 with TRBJ2-2; D possibly corresponds to TRBD1 (5 bases). Trimming pared 2 bases from V and 2 bases from J, leaving 9 bases between. The CDR3 is 15 amino acids. From germline, CDR1 is SGHNT and CDR2 YENEEA. CDR3 bases: TGTGCCAGCAGCTTATTCCAGGGAAACACCGGGGAGCTGTTTTTT. This gives the protein CASSLFQGNTGELFF.

This sequence joins TRBV5-5 and TRBJ1-1; weak D call: TRBD1 (5 bases). V lost 2 bases and J lost 6, with 14 bases in between. Germline V gene lookup returns CDR1 SGHKS and CDR2 YYEKEE (reference sequence). CDR3 length: 14 amino acids. The CDR3, as DNA: TGTGCCAGCAGCTTAGGGGAGGGCCTCTCTGAAGCTTTCTTT. Its translation: CASSLGEGLSEAFF.

The CDR3 sequence is CASSQAETVYEQYF. In DNA, the CDR3 is TGTGCCAGCAGCCAAGCGGAGACAGTTTACGAGCAGTACTTC. The chain links TRBV3-1 (or the pseudogene TRBV3-2) to TRBJ2-7, with TRBD1 as a possible D gene (5 bases). Trimming removed 1 base at V and 4 bases at J, with 11 bases between. The germline gives CDR1 LGHDT, CDR2 YNNKEL (reference sequence). The CDR3 runs 14 residues.

CDR3 region: CASSHTGEGGNTIYF. The CDR3 DNA follows: TGTGCCAGCAGCCATACCGGGGAAGGCGGAAACACCATATATTTT. The chain uses TRBV11-3 and TRBJ1-3; D is unresolved. CDR1 is SGHNT and CDR2 is YENEEA in the germline V gene. This CDR3 spans 15 amino acids. The V gene lost 5 bases and the J gene lost 4 bases, with 15 bases spanning the gap.

V gene TRBV30 combines with J gene TRBJ1-2; the match to TRBD1 covers 9 bases. Germline values: CDR1 GTSNPN, CDR2 SVGIG (reference sequence). With 5 bases clipped from V and 5 bases from J, the junction kept 3 bases outside the gene matches. The CDR3 totals 12 residues. CDR3 DNA: TGTGCCTGGGGGGACAGGGAATATGGCTACACCTTC. Amino acid sequence: CAWGDREYGYTF.

The rearrangement links TRBV7-8 to TRBJ2-3; 9 nucleotides agree with TRBD2. The CDR3 has 18 amino acids. CDR1 and CDR2 (germline): SGHVS, FQNEAQ. With 5 bases clipped from V and 0 bases from J, the junction kept 12 bases outside the gene matches. The CDR3 coding sequence is TGTGCCAGCAGCAAGAGGACCATAGCGGGGGCGAGCACAGATACGCAGTATTTT. Amino acid sequence: CASSKRTIAGASTDTQYF.